This T cell receptor (beta chain) was captured in a study of T-cell memory formation after mild COVID-19. TCRdb passed the 5' RACE reads through MiXCR, listing each CDR3 protein once. The table lists just under 550,000 distinct CDR3 sequences, roughly 20% of them singletons. Germline CDR1 reads SQVTM; CDR2 reads ANQGSEA. The CDR3 totals 14 residues. V was shortened by 6 bases and J by 5 bases, with 17 bases between the two germline ends. Source material: PBMCs or a T cell subset sorted from them (not recorded which). This clonotype was sampled from an adult woman who had mild COVID-19 (a few samples of this study predate the infection). Cell type and time point are not known. V is TRBV29-1 and J is TRBJ2-1; maybe TRBD1 (6 bases). The DNA of the CDR3 is TGCAGCGTGCCACAGGGCCCCGGTAACAATGAGCAGTTCTTC. Amino acids: CSVPQGPGNNEQFF.